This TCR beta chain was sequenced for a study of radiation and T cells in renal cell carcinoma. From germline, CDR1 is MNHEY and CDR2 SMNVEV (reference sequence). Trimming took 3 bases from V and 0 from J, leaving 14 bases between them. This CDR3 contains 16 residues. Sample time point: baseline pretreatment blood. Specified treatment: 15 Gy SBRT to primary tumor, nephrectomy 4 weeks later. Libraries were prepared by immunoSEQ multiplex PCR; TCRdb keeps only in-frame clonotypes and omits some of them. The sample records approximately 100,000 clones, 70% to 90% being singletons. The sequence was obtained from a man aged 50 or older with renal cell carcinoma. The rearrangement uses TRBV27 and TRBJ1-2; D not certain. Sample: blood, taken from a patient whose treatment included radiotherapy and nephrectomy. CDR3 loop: CASSFEGRPTNYGYTF. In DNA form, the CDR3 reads TGTGCCAGCAGTTTCGAAGGGCGCCCTACTAACTATGGCTACACCTTC.